The 2 T cell receptor beta chains below come from one sample, sequenced in a study of blood T cell repertoires in COVID-19. Libraries were prepared by immunoSEQ multiplex PCR; TCRdb keeps only in-frame clonotypes and omits some of them. The data contain 200,000 to 300,000 clones, about 87% of them singletons. Sequenced: PBMCs or T cells enriched from blood (not recorded which). Receptors originate from a woman under 40 with acute COVID-19.

This clone is a singleton in its sample. J is TRBJ1-5 and V is TRBV4-1; the D gene is possibly TRBD1 (6 bases). The CDR3 is 16 amino acids. Germline CDR1 is MGHRA and CDR2 is YSYEKL. Trimming left V 0 bases short and J 7 bases short, with 16 bases between. Written as DNA, the CDR3 is TGCGCCAGCAGCCAAGAACCTCAGGGGTTAAGCCAGCCCCAGCATTTT. Amino acid sequence: CASSQEPQGLSQPQHF.

This chain uses TRBV12-1 with TRBJ1-2; the tabulated D call, TRBD1, remains unverified against the DNA. TRBV12-1 is deemed a pseudogene. This CDR3 is 18 amino acids long. This CDR3 reads CASSAHLGQGHPNGGYTF. CDR3 DNA sequence: TGTGCCAGCAGCGCCCACTTGGGACAGGGACACCCAAATGGTGGCTACACCTTC.